A single sample gave rise to the 11 T cell receptor beta chains below, sequenced in a study of long-term antiretroviral therapy in people with HIV (dated by TCRdb to between 2022 and 2023). The immunoSEQ hsTCRB v3.0 assay was used at survey level resolution for TRB variable region sequencing. TCRdb's version of the immuneACCESS table is confined to in-frame rearrangements and falls short of the full clone set. An unresolved V gene accounts for under half of the shortfall where checked; the remainder is of unknown origin. Present in this sample are 25,000 to 35,000 clones, more than 60% of which were seen just once. The top ten clonotypes cover around 8% of the sample. The sample was unsorted PBMCs, taken 3.1 years after starting antiretroviral therapy. The receptors here all came from a woman between 45 and 60 years old with HIV.

The rearrangement links TRBV27 to TRBJ1-2, with 11 bases lining up with TRBD1. This CDR3 has 17 amino acids. V lost 7 bases to trimming and J lost 4 bases; unmatched junction nucleotides: 14. CDR1 is MNHEY, CDR2 SMNVEV, per germline (reference sequence). This chain's CDR3 is CASMKYTGTGGSYGYTF. The DNA for the CDR3 is TGTGCCAGCATGAAATACACCGGGACAGGGGGGTCCTATGGCTACACCTTC.

The J gene is TRBJ1-1, the V gene TRBV2; D call uncertain. The germline gives CDR1 SNHLY, CDR2 FYNNEI. V was cut by 8 bases and J by 0 bases, with 16 bases left in between. The CDR3 spans 15 residues. The CDR3 loop reads CASSSHRSMNTEAFF. The CDR3 nucleotides read TGTGCCAGCTCTTCCCATCGCAGCATGAACACTGAAGCTTTCTTT.

This clone showed up just a few times. V gene TRBV2 combines with J gene TRBJ1-4; D is perhaps TRBD1 (5 bases). V was pared by 3 bases and J by 8 bases, with 13 bases between. CDR1 SNHLY and CDR2 FYNNEI come from the germline V gene. This CDR3 contains 14 residues. The CDR3 coding sequence is TGTGCCAGCAGTGACCAGGGCGCGTGGGAAAAACTGTTTTTT. The encoded protein is CASSDQGAWEKLFF.

The chain combines TRBV4-1 with TRBJ2-2; D call uncertain. The CDR3 totals 15 residues. V lost 1 base and J lost 0, with 6 bases in between. Germline CDR1 and CDR2: MGHRA and YSYEKL. The CDR3 sequence is CASSQVAANTGELFF. In nucleotides, the CDR3 is TGCGCCAGCAGCCAAGTGGCTGCGAACACCGGGGAGCTGTTTTTT.

This clone showed up just a few times. The chain recombines TRBV14 with TRBJ2-5, with D possibly matching TRBD1 (6 bases). V was pared by 5 bases and J by 4 bases, with 23 bases between. CDR1 and CDR2 from the germline V gene are SGHDN and FVKESK. This CDR3 spans 17 amino acids. CDR3 region: CASSRGIGERWGETQYF. CDR3 DNA: TGTGCCAGCAGCAGGGGGATCGGCGAACGCTGGGGAGAGACCCAGTACTTC.

The chain uses TRBV5-6 and TRBJ1-2; no firm D call. The CDR3 loop spans 12 amino acids. V dropped 0 bases and J dropped 8 bases, with 8 bases sitting between them. The V gene's germline CDR1 is SGHDT and CDR2 YYEEEE. The CDR3: CASSLVGLGYTF. The CDR3 DNA sequence: TGTGCCAGCAGCTTGGTGGGATTAGGCTACACCTTC.

The chain carries TRBV7-9 and TRBJ1-2, with TRBD1 matching over 11 bases. The ends lost 8 bases at V and 7 bases at J; junction bases unmatched: 9. The CDR3 consists of 14 residues. The germline gives CDR1 SEHNR, CDR2 FQNEAQ (reference sequence). The CDR3 region is CASSPGTGGFGYTF. The CDR3, as DNA: TGTGCCAGCTCCCCCGGGACAGGGGGATTTGGCTACACCTTC.

In DNA form, the CDR3 reads TGTGCCAGCAGCTTAAGAGGGAACACCGGGGAGCTGTTTTTT. Amino acids: CASSLRGNTGELFF. This rearrangement joins TRBV7-9 to TRBJ2-2; D unclear. The CDR3 sequence is 14 residues long. CDR1 and CDR2 (germline): SEHNR, FQNEAQ (reference sequence). The V end was cut by 2 bases, the J end by 1 base, with 5 bases between. The full variable domain, rest sourced from reference TRBV7-9 and TRBJ2-2, is DTGVSQNPRHKITKRGQNVTFRCDPISEHNRLYWYRQTLGQGPEFLTYFQNEAQLEKSRLLSDRFSAERPKGSFSTLEIQRTEQGDSAMYLCASSLRGNTGELFFGEGSRLTVL.

The chain employs TRBV7-9 and TRBJ2-1, with TRBD2 matching over 14 bases. V lost 2 bases, J lost 9 bases, and 3 bases stayed unmatched. Per the germline V gene, CDR1 is SEHNR and CDR2 is FQNEAQ (reference sequence). This CDR3 region has 15 residues. The DNA for the CDR3 is TGTGCCAGCAGCTTACCAGGACTAGCGGGGGGTGAGCAGTTCTTC. Protein sequence: CASSLPGLAGGEQFF.

This clone turned up a few times. The V and J genes are TRBV14 and TRBJ2-2; D gene unclear. Germline values: CDR1 SGHDN, CDR2 FVKESK. The length of the CDR3 is 12 residues. V was cut by 5 bases and J by 1 base, with 2 bases left in between. The CDR3: CASSRNTGELFF. The CDR3 DNA is TGTGCCAGCAGCAGGAACACCGGGGAGCTGTTTTTT. Full variable domain (rest looked up from reference TRBV14 and TRBJ2-2): EAGVTQFPSHSVIEKGQTVTLRCDPISGHDNLYWYRRVMGKEIKFLLHFVKESKQDESGMPNNRFLAERTGGTYSTLKVQPAELEDSGVYFCASSRNTGELFFGEGSRLTVL.

The chain uses TRBV20-1 and TRBJ2-5; no firm D call. This CDR3 contains 10 residues. From germline, CDR1 is DFQATT and CDR2 SNEGSKA (reference sequence). Trimming removed 5 bases from V and 7 bases from J, with 8 bases in between. Here the CDR3 reads CSASWGTQYF. The DNA of the CDR3 is TGCAGTGCTTCCTGGGGGACCCAGTACTTC.